The 5 T cell receptor beta chains given below trace back to one sample, sequenced in a study of relationships among human T cell subsets. CD4+ cells were positively selected first, then anti-CD25 beads isolated CD4+CD25+ regulatory T cells. Semiquantitative ARM-PCR amplified T cell receptor alpha and beta CDR3 regions from mRNA. Tagged nested gene-specific primers were used first, then communal superprimers amplified exponentially. TCRdb re-derived calls from the multiplex PCR reads in MiXCR, one entry per CDR3 protein. The profile shows about 14,000 distinct CDR3 sequences, around 60% of them singletons. Sequencing was carried out using Tregs sorted from blood. The receptors derive from a man aged 40-49 years in good health.

The genes are TRBV11-3 and TRBJ2-5; 9 nucleotides line up with TRBD1. V trimming: 1 base; J trimming: 4 bases; junction bases outside the gene matches: 1. The germline gives CDR1 SGHNT, CDR2 YENEEA. This CDR3 has 14 residues. The CDR3 region is CASSLGDRAETQYF. The CDR3 DNA reads as TGTGCCAGCAGCTTAGGGGACAGGGCAGAGACCCAGTACTTC.

In this sample, this clonotype is medium-sized. The CDR3 loop is CASSLGTSVSGETQYF. The CDR3 nucleotides read TGCGCCAGCAGCTTAGGGACTAGCGTGTCTGGGGAGACCCAGTACTTC. This chain connects TRBV5-1 to TRBJ2-5, with 10 bases matching TRBD2. The ends lost 2 bases at V and 5 bases at J; junction bases unmatched: 9. This CDR3 contains 16 residues. Germline assignment: CDR1 SGHRS and CDR2 YFSETQ.

The genes are TRBV2 and TRBJ1-1; D might be TRBD1 (6 bases). CDR3 length: 16 residues. In germline, CDR1 is SNHLY, CDR2 FYNNEI. V lost 6 bases to trimming and J lost 0 bases, with 17 bases between them. The CDR3 DNA reads as TGTGCCAGCAGACTACAGGGAATCGGAATGAACACTGAAGCTTTCTTT. It is translated as CASRLQGIGMNTEAFF.

The gene calls are TRBV30 and TRBJ1-2, with a tentative D call TRBD1 (6 bases). Trimming removed 5 bases at V and 7 bases at J, with 17 bases between. The germline gives CDR1 GTSNPN, CDR2 SVGIG (reference sequence). The length of the CDR3 is 13 residues. CDR3 residues: CAWFIGGTSGYTF. The CDR3 nucleotides are TGTGCCTGGTTTATAGGGGGTACTAGTGGCTACACCTTC.

The chain has TRBV28 and TRBJ1-5, with D possibly TRBD1 on 5 matching bases. CDR3 length equals 14 residues. From germline, CDR1 is MDHEN and CDR2 SYDVKM. The germline V and J ends were trimmed by 5 bases and 4 bases, with 12 bases remaining between them. The DNA of the CDR3 is TGTGCCAGCAGTAAAGGGGCACGTAATCAGCCCCAGCATTTT. Encoded protein: CASSKGARNQPQHF.